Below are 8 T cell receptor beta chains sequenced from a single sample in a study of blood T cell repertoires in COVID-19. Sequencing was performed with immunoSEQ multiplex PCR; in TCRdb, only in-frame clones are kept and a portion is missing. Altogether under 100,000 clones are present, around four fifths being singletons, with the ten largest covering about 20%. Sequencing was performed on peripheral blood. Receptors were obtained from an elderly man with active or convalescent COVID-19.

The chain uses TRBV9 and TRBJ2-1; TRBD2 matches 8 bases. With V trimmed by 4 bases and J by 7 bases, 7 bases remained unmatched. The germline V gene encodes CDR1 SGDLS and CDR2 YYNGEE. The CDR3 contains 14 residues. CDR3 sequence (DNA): TGTGCCAGCAGCACCGGGAGGGGTGTAAATGAGCAGTTCTTC. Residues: CASSTGRGVNEQFF.

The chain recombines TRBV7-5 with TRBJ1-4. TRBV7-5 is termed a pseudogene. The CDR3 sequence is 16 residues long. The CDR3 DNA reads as TGTGTCAGAAGCCCCAGAGATTGGGGCGGGAGTGAAAAACTGTTTTTT. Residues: CVRSPRDWGGSEKLFF.

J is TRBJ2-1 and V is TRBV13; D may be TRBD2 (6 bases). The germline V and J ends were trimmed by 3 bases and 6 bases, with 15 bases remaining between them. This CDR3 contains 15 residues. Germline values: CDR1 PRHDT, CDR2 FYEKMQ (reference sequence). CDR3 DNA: TGTGCCAGCAGCTTTTTAGCGGCTCGCCCCAATGAGCAGTTCTTC. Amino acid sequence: CASSFLAARPNEQFF.

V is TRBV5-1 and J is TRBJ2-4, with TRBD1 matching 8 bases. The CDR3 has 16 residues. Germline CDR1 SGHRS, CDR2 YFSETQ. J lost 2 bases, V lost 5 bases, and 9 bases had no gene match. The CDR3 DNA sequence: TGCGCCAGCAGAAAGGACAGGGCGGTTACCAAAAACATTCAGTACTTC. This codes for CASRKDRAVTKNIQYF.

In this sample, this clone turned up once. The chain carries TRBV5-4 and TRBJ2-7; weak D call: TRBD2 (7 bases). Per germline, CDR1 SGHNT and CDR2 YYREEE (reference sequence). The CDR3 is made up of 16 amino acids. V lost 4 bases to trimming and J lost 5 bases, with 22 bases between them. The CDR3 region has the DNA TGTGCCAGCAGCCGGCAAAGGGGGGGAGAGGGCGACGAGCAGTACGTC. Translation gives CASSRQRGGEGDEQYV.

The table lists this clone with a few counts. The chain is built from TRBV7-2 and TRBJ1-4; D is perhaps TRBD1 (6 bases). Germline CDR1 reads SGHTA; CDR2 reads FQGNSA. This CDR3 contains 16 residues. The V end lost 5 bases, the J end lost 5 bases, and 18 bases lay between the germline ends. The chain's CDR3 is CASSPAGGGRNEKLFF. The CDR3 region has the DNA TGTGCCAGCAGCCCCGCGGGAGGGGGGCGCAATGAAAAACTGTTTTTT.

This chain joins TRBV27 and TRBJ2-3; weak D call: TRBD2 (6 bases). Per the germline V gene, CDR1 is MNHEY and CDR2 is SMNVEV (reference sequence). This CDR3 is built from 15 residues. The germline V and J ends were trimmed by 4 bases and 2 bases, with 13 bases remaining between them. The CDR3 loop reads CASSSWAGNTDTQYF. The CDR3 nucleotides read TGTGCCAGCAGTTCCTGGGCGGGGAACACAGATACGCAGTATTTT.

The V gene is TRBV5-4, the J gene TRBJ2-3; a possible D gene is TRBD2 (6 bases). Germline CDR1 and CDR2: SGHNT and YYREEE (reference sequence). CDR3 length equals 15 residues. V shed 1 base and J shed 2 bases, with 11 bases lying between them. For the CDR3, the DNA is TGTGCCAGCAGCTTGCAACTAGCCCTCACAGATACGCAGTATTTT. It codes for CASSLQLALTDTQYF.